This TCR beta chain appears in the sequencing data of a study of CD8 T cells in ankylosing spondylitis. This clonotype was counted at least ten times. What it recognizes is unknown. TCRdb re-called the 5' RACE reads through MiXCR, storing one row per CDR3 protein. This table holds fewer than 550,000 distinct CDR3 sequences, about 5.4% found once. Overall study findings and caveats: Characteristic, it appeared, of ankylosing spondylitis blood was a TCR beta motif of eight highly homologous variants.

The TCR originated in a male donor with ankylosing spondylitis. Sequencing was done on a sample of blood, either unsorted or a sorted T cell fraction (not recorded which).

The chain's CDR3 is CASSSRQDSYEQYF. CDR3 DNA: TGTGCCAGCAGCTCCCGACAGGACTCCTACGAGCAGTACTTC. V and J are TRBV7-2 and TRBJ2-7; weak D call: TRBD1 (6 bases). CDR1 and CDR2 from the germline V gene are SGHTA and FQGNSA. The CDR3 is 14 amino acids. V was pared by 4 bases and J by 0 bases, with 10 bases between.